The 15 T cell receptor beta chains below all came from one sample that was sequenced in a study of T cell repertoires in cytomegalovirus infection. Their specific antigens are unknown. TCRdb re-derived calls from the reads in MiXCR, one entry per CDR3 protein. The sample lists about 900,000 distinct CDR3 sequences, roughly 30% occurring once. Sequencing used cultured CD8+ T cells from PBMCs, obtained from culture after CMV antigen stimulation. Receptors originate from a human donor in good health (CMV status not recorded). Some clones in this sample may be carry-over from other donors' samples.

CDR3 residues: CASSIVVSTGQETQYF. CDR3 sequence (DNA): TGTGCCAGTAGTATAGTTGTTTCGACCGGGCAAGAGACCCAGTACTTC. The chain uses TRBV19 and TRBJ2-5; no reliable D call. Trimming pared 1 base from V and 2 bases from J, leaving 14 bases between. CDR1 and CDR2 from the germline V gene are LNHDA and SQIVND (reference sequence). This CDR3 comprises 16 residues.

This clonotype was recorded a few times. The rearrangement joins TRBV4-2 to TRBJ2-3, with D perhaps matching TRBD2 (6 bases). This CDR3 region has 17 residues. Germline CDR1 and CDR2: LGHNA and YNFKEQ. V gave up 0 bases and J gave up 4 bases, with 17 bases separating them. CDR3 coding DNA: TGTGCCAGCAGCCAAGATTTCGGCAGGGAGGTGGCAGATACGCAGTATTTT. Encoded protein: CASSQDFGREVADTQYF.

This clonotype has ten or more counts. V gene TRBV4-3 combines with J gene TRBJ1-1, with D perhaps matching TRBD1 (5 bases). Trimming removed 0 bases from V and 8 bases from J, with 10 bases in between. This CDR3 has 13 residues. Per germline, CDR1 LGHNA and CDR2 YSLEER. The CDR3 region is CASSQDPGSEAFF. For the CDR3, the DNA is TGCGCCAGCAGCCAAGATCCAGGGAGCGAAGCTTTCTTT.

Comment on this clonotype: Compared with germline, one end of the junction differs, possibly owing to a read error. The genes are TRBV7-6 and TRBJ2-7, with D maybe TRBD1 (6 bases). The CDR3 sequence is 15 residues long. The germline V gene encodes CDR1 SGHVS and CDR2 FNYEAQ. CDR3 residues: CVSSSGEGLTYEQYF. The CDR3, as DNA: TGTGTCAGCAGCTCAGGGGAAGGACTTACCTACGAGCAGTACTTC.

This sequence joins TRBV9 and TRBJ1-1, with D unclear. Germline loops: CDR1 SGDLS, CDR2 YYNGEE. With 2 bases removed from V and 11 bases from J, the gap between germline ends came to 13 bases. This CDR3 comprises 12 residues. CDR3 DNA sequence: TGTGCCAGCAGCGTTGAGGACGGCATGGCTTTCTTT. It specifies CASSVEDGMAFF. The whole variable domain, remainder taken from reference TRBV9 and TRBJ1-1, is DSGVTQTPKHLITATGQRVTLRCSPRSGDLSVYWYQQSLDQGLQFLIQYYNGEERAKGNILERFSAQQFPDLHSELNLSSLELGDSALYFCASSVEDGMAFFGQGTRLTVV.

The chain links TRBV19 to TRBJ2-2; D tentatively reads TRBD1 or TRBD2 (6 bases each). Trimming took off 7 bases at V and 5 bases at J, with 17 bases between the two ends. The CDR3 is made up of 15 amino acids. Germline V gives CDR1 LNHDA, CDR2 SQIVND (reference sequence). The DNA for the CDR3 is TGTGCCAGTATCGGGACGGGGGCTAGAACCGGGGAGCTGTTTTTT. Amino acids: CASIGTGARTGELFF.

The CDR3 bases are TGTGCCACCAGCAGACCCGGACAGCCTTATGGCTACACCTTC. The encoded protein is CATSRPGQPYGYTF. This chain uses TRBV15 with TRBJ1-2; tentatively, D is TRBD1 (6 bases). Trimming removed 2 bases from V and 5 bases from J, with 12 bases in between. Looked up from germline, CDR1 is LNHNV and CDR2 is YYDKDF (reference sequence). This CDR3 is built from 14 residues.

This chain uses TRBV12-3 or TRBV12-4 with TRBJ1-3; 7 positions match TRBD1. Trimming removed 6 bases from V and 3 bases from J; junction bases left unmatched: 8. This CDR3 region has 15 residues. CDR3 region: CASRTMGTDGNTIYF. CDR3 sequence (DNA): TGTGCCAGCAGAACGATGGGGACAGATGGAAACACCATATATTTT.

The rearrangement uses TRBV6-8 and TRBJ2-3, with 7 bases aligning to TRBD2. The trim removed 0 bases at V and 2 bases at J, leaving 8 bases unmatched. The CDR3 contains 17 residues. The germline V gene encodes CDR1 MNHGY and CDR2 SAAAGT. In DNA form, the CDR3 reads TGTGCCAGCAGTTACTCACCCCTGGGGGGGGACACAGATACGCAGTATTTT. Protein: CASSYSPLGGDTDTQYF.

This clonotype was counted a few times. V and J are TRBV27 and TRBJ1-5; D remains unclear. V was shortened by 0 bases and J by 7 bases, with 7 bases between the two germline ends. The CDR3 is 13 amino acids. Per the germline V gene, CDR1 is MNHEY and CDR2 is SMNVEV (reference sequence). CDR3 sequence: CASSLSSDQPQHF. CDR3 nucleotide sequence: TGTGCCAGCAGTTTATCATCAGACCAGCCCCAGCATTTT.

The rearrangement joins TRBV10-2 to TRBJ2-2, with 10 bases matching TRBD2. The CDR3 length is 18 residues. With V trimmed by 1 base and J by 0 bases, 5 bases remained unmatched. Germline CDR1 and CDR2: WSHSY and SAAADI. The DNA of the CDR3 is TGCGCCAGCAGTGAGTTGCTAGCGGGGGTAACGAACACCGGGGAGCTGTTTTTT. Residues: CASSELLAGVTNTGELFF.

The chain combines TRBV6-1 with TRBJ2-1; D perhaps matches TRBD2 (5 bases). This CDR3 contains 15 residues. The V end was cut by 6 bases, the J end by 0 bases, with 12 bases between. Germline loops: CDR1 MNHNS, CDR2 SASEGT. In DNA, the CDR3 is TGTGCCAGCAGGAGCGGAACCCGCTCCTACAATGAGCAGTTCTTC. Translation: CASRSGTRSYNEQFF.

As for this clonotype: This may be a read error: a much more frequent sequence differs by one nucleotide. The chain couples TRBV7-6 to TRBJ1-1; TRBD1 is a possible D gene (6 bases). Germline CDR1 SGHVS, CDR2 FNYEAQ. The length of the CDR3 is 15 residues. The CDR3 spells CTSSPVGGLSTEAFF. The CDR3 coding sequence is TGTACCAGCAGCCCTGTAGGGGGGCTGAGCACTGAAGCTTTCTTT.

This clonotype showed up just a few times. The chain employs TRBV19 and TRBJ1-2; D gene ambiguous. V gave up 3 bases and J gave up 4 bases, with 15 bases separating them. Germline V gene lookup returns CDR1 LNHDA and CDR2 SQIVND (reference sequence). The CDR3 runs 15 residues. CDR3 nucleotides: TGTGCCAGTAGTATCCCCCCCGGGCGGACCTATGGCTACACCTTC. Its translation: CASSIPPGRTYGYTF.

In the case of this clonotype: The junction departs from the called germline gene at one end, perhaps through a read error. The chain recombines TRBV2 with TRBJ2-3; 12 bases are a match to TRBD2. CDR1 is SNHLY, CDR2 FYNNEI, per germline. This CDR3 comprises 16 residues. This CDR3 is CTSSELLAGGPDTQYF. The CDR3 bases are TGTACCAGCAGCGAACTACTAGCGGGGGGACCAGATACGCAGTATTTT. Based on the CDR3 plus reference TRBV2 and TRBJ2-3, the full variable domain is EPEVTQTPSHQVTQMGQEVILRCVPISNHLYFYWYRQILGQKVEFLVSFYNNEISEKSEIFDDQFSVERPDGSNFTLKIRSTKLEDSAMYFCTSSELLAGGPDTQYFGPGTRLTVL.